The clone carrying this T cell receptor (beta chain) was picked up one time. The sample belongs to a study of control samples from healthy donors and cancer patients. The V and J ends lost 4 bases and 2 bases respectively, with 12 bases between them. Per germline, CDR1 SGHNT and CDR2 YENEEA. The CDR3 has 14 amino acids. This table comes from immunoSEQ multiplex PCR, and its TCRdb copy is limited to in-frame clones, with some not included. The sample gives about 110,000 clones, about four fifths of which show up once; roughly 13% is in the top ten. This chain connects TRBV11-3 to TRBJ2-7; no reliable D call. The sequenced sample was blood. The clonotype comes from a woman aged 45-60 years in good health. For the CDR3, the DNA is TGTGCCAGCAGCTCCTATACAGCACCCTACGAGCAGTACTTC. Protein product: CASSSYTAPYEQYF.